This T cell receptor beta chain emerged from a study of blood T cells in healthy people across ages. The CDR3 has 18 residues. Germline V lookup: CDR1 MNHNS, CDR2 SASEGT. J was trimmed by 1 base and V by 6 bases; bases with no gene match: 13. Through a sample-barcoded 5' primer and a J-beta primer mix, a second PCR was run for roughly 6 to 11 cycles. In TCRdb, the 5' RACE reads were re-called with MiXCR into one record per CDR3 protein. The sample holds about a million distinct CDR3 sequences; roughly two fifths are singletons and the top ten take about an eighth. The sequence derives from a man between 18 and 29 years old in good health. The chain combines TRBV6-1 with TRBJ2-3; 10 bases are a match to TRBD1. The sample comprised blood. Written as DNA, the CDR3 is TGTGCCAGCAGGGAAAGTTCCCGACAGGGGGCAGGCACAGATACGCAGTATTTT. The encoded protein is CASRESSRQGAGTDTQYF.